These 29 T cell receptor beta chains originate from one sample sequenced in a study of T cells in Graves' hyperthyroidism and ophthalmopathy. What was amplified from RNA transcripts were TCR beta CDR3 regions. First-round RT-PCR with HTBI primers amplified the TCR CDR3 region. TCRdb redid the calling of the multiplex PCR reads with MiXCR, one entry per CDR3 protein. The sample holds more than 300,000 distinct CDR3 sequences, approximately 17% seen once. The material sequenced was blood. The origin of the receptors is a woman in her 30s with Graves' hyperthyroidism that later progressed to Graves' ophthalmopathy.

This clonotype has only a few counts. The rearrangement links TRBV6-1 to TRBJ1-5; a possible D gene is TRBD1 (5 bases). The germline V and J ends were trimmed by 1 base and 5 bases, with 12 bases remaining between them. The CDR3 runs to 15 residues. Germline V gene data show CDR1 as MNHNS and CDR2 as SASEGT. CDR3 residues: CASSEVAGIYQPQHF. In nucleotides, the CDR3 is TGTGCCAGCAGTGAAGTGGCAGGGATCTATCAGCCCCAGCATTTT.

V is TRBV11-2 and J is TRBJ1-3; unclear D gene. The germline V and J ends were trimmed by 5 bases and 0 bases, with 20 bases remaining between them. This CDR3 spans 18 amino acids. Germline CDR1 SGHAT, CDR2 FQNNGV. In nucleotides, the CDR3 is TGTGCCAGCAGCACGGGAATATCTCTCGGGTACTCTGGAAACACCATATATTTT. Translated, it gives CASSTGISLGYSGNTIYF.

This clonotype was counted many times. The chain employs TRBV6-1 and TRBJ1-5; D perhaps matches TRBD1 (6 bases). Germline loops: CDR1 MNHNS, CDR2 SASEGT. The CDR3 runs to 14 residues. Trimming cost V 1 base and J 2 bases, with 6 bases left between them. The CDR3 coding sequence is TGTGCCAGCAGTGAAGGACAGGGCAATCAGCCCCAGCATTTT. Amino acids: CASSEGQGNQPQHF.

This clonotype was counted between two and nine times. Without the conserved terminal phenylalanine or tryptophan, this CDR3 likely stems from a read error. The chain has TRBV10-2 and TRBJ2-7; 8 nucleotides agree with TRBD2. Per germline, CDR1 WSHSY and CDR2 SAAADI. This CDR3 is 16 amino acids long. Trimming cost V 7 bases and J 2 bases; bases outside gene matches: 13. The CDR3 loop is CASTHFRSGGTYEQYS. CDR3 nucleotide sequence: TGCGCCAGCACCCACTTTAGGAGCGGGGGAACCTACGAGCAGTACTCC.

This clonotype has at least ten counts. V and J are TRBV10-1 and TRBJ2-4; D is perhaps TRBD1 (6 bases). Trimming pared 6 bases from V and 0 bases from J, leaving 18 bases between. The CDR3 runs to 17 residues. Germline assignment: CDR1 WNHNN and CDR2 SYGVQD (reference sequence). In DNA, the CDR3 is TGCGCCAGCAGAGTATCTTTACAGGGTATAGCCAAAAACATTCAGTACTTC. It is translated as CASRVSLQGIAKNIQYF.

The V call is TRBV29-1, the J call TRBJ2-7; D may be TRBD1 (6 bases). This CDR3 comprises 14 residues. V dropped 4 bases and J dropped 6 bases, with 19 bases sitting between them. Germline V CDR1 and CDR2: SQVTM, ANQGSEA. In DNA form, the CDR3 reads TGCAGCGTTGCCTCCCGGGGCAGGGGTGGCGAGCAGTACTTC. This gives the protein CSVASRGRGGEQYF.

The chain joins TRBV12-3 or TRBV12-4 to TRBJ2-5; 9 nucleotides agree with TRBD1. Trimming took 7 bases from V and 5 from J; bases not matched to a gene: 5. This CDR3 is built from 13 residues. CDR3 region: CASKGQGKETQYF. The CDR3 DNA follows: TGTGCCAGCAAGGGACAGGGAAAGGAGACCCAGTACTTC.

This clonotype occurred many times. V usage is TRBV20-1 and J usage is TRBJ2-3; 7 bases align to TRBD1. The CDR3 runs 14 residues. CDR1 and CDR2 from the germline V gene are DFQATT and SNEGSKA (reference sequence). With 5 bases clipped from V and 6 bases from J, the junction kept 11 bases outside the gene matches. The CDR3 region has the DNA TGCAGTGCTGACGGACAGGATAATTGGGATACGCAGTATTTT. Translating gives CSADGQDNWDTQYF.

This chain joins TRBV19 and TRBJ1-1, with 7 positions matching TRBD1. Germline loops: CDR1 LNHDA, CDR2 SQIVND (reference sequence). This CDR3 is built from 14 residues. The V and J ends lost 3 bases and 1 base, in that order; junction bases with no gene match: 2. Written as DNA, the CDR3 is TGTGCCAGTAGTATCCGGACAGGGAACACTGAAGCTTTCTTT. This translates into CASSIRTGNTEAFF.

This clonotype was recorded at least ten times. The junction departs from the called germline gene at one end, perhaps through a read error. This chain connects TRBV28 to TRBJ1-5; D gene unclear. The CDR3 spans 15 residues. In germline, CDR1 is MDHEN, CDR2 SYDVKM. The CDR3 loop reads CAGSLSPESNQPQHF. The CDR3 DNA sequence: TGTGCCGGCAGTTTATCGCCGGAAAGCAATCAGCCCCAGCATTTT.

The gene calls are TRBV7-6 and TRBJ1-3; 7 bases align to TRBD1. CDR1 and CDR2 from the germline V gene are SGHVS and FNYEAQ. Trimming cost V 5 bases and J 2 bases; bases outside gene matches: 6. The CDR3 is 15 residues long. CDR3 sequence (DNA): TGTGCCAGCAGCCTTTCGGACAGGCCTGGAAACACCATATATTTT. It yields the protein CASSLSDRPGNTIYF.

Worth noting for this clonotype: A much larger clone differs from this one at a single base, so this may be a read error. The J gene is TRBJ2-5, the V gene TRBV29-1; a possible D gene is TRBD1 (5 bases). Trimming stripped 7 bases from V and 4 bases from J, with 13 bases between. This CDR3 spans 12 amino acids. Germline assignment: CDR1 SQVTM and CDR2 ANQGSEA. CDR3 protein: CSAVDRVETQYF. CDR3 bases: TGCAGCGCTGTAGACAGAGTAGAGACCCAGTACTTC.

The chain has TRBV20-1 and TRBJ2-1; 8 bases agree with TRBD2. CDR3 length: 14 residues. Germline loops: CDR1 DFQATT, CDR2 SNEGSKA (reference sequence). V lost 2 bases and J lost 8; bases outside the gene matches: 8. This CDR3 reads CSARSLAGFDEQFF. The CDR3 DNA follows: TGCAGTGCTAGATCCTTAGCGGGATTCGATGAGCAGTTCTTC.

In regard to this clonotype: With a much larger clone just one base away, this may be a read error. V is TRBV2 and J is TRBJ2-6; D unresolved. The V gene lost 6 bases and the J gene lost 5 bases, with 17 bases spanning the gap. This CDR3 has 16 residues. CDR1 SNHLY and CDR2 FYNNEI come from the germline V gene. The CDR3 bases are TGTGCCAGCAGGCGCCAGCAGAGCGTTAGGGCCAACGTCCTGACTTTC. Translation: CASRRQQSVRANVLTF.

The chain links TRBV13 to TRBJ1-5; TRBD1 is a possible D gene (5 bases). Germline V gene data show CDR1 as PRHDT and CDR2 as FYEKMQ (reference sequence). CDR3 size: 16 residues. Trimming took 1 base from V and 0 from J, leaving 10 bases between them. CDR3 in DNA: TGTGCCAGCAGCTTAGCCCAGGGTGGTAGCAATCAGCCCCAGCATTTT. This encodes CASSLAQGGSNQPQHF.

The J gene is TRBJ2-7, the V gene TRBV20-1; D ambiguous. Germline values: CDR1 DFQATT, CDR2 SNEGSKA (reference sequence). The CDR3 length is 11 residues. Trimming removed 6 bases from V and 0 bases from J, with 6 bases in between. The CDR3 bases are TGCAGTGCGATGGACTCCTACGAGCAGTACTTC. It yields the protein CSAMDSYEQYF.

This clonotype occurred many times. The gene calls are TRBV29-1 and TRBJ2-5; 8 nucleotides match TRBD1. The CDR3 runs 14 residues. V was pared by 8 bases and J by 5 bases, with 13 bases of the junction left unmatched. From germline, CDR1 is SQVTM and CDR2 ANQGSEA. CDR3 amino acids: CSTHYGQGSETQYF. CDR3 sequence (DNA): TGCAGCACGCACTACGGACAGGGTTCGGAGACCCAGTACTTC.

This clonotype has more than one count but fewer than ten. This chain links TRBV10-3 with TRBJ2-7, with TRBD2 matching 7 bases. Germline V gene sequence: CDR1 ENHRY, CDR2 SYGVKD. CDR3 size: 15 residues. V trimming: 10 bases; J trimming: 4 bases; junction bases outside the gene matches: 16. CDR3 loop: CAKREGLADKYEQYF. The CDR3 region has the DNA TGTGCCAAAAGAGAGGGTCTAGCGGACAAATACGAGCAGTACTTC.

This clonotype was counted many times. The chain's CDR3 is CASSFGGGQGYTF. The CDR3 DNA is TGTGCCAGCAGCTTTGGGGGCGGACAAGGCTACACCTTC. The rearrangement links TRBV7-9 to TRBJ1-2; D may be TRBD1 (6 bases). Between the trimmed V and J ends, which lost 3 bases and 8 bases, there was a span of 13 bases. Germline V lookup: CDR1 SEHNR, CDR2 FQNEAQ (reference sequence). The length of the CDR3 is 13 residues.

This clonotype showed up many times. CDR3 loop: CASSRTGARETQYF. The CDR3 DNA follows: TGTGCCAGCAGCCGGACAGGGGCTCGGGAGACCCAGTACTTC. V gene TRBV7-9 combines with J gene TRBJ2-5, with TRBD1 identical over 9 bases. Unmatched junction bases numbered 6, after V lost 5 bases and J lost 5 bases. CDR3 length: 14 amino acids. Germline V gives CDR1 SEHNR, CDR2 FQNEAQ (reference sequence).

This clonotype was recorded a few times. The chain uses TRBV28 and TRBJ2-4; 8 nucleotides match TRBD2. Germline V lookup: CDR1 MDHEN, CDR2 SYDVKM. CDR3 size: 18 residues. The V gene end was trimmed by 2 bases and the J gene end by 0 bases; junction bases not matched to a gene: 9. The CDR3 DNA follows: TGTGCCAGCAGTTTACACCCGTCGGGGGGGATAGCCAAAAACATTCAGTACTTC. Its translation is CASSLHPSGGIAKNIQYF. The whole variable domain, filled in from reference TRBV28 and TRBJ2-4, reads DVKVTQSSRYLVKRTGEKVFLECVQDMDHENMFWYRQDPGLGLRLIYFSYDVKMKEKGDIPEGYSVSREKKERFSLILESASTNQTSMYLCASSLHPSGGIAKNIQYFGAGTRLSVL.

This clonotype was seen a few times. V gene TRBV11-3 combines with J gene TRBJ2-1; 7 bases align to TRBD2. This CDR3 spans 15 amino acids. Germline V gene data show CDR1 as SGHNT and CDR2 as YENEEA. Trimming removed 5 bases from V and 4 bases from J; junction bases left unmatched: 8. The CDR3 bases are TGTGCCAGCAGCCCAGAACTAGCGCAATACAATGAGCAGTTCTTC. Its translation is CASSPELAQYNEQFF.

Ten or more counts support this clonotype. This chain joins TRBV28 and TRBJ2-6; maybe TRBD1 (5 bases). The CDR3 extends over 15 amino acids. Germline V gives CDR1 MDHEN, CDR2 SYDVKM. Trimming removed 9 bases from V and 3 bases from J, with 15 bases in between. This CDR3 reads CASHEGALGANVLTF. The CDR3 DNA sequence: TGTGCCAGTCATGAAGGGGCGCTTGGGGCCAACGTCCTGACTTTC.

This clonotype was observed at least ten times. V usage is TRBV7-9 and J usage is TRBJ2-7; TRBD1 matches 7 bases. Per germline, CDR1 SEHNR and CDR2 FQNEAQ (reference sequence). CDR3 length equals 15 residues. V lost 5 bases to trimming and J lost 0 bases; unmatched junction nucleotides: 7. The CDR3 sequence: CASSPSTGYSYEQYF. The CDR3 DNA follows: TGTGCCAGCAGCCCTTCGACAGGGTACTCCTACGAGCAGTACTTC.

The chain combines TRBV7-9 with TRBJ2-7; TRBD2 is a possible D gene (5 bases). Trimming left V 5 bases short and J 0 bases short, with 17 bases between. The CDR3 sequence is 16 residues long. Germline CDR1 SEHNR, CDR2 FQNEAQ (reference sequence). DNA of the CDR3: TGTGCCAGCAGCCCCTGGGAGCGCGGTAGCTCCTACGAGCAGTACTTC. As protein: CASSPWERGSSYEQYF.

This clonotype showed up many times. The chain employs TRBV2 and TRBJ2-5, with no clear D. The CDR3 covers 13 residues. The V end lost 3 bases, the J end lost 5 bases, and 10 bases lay between the germline ends. Germline V CDR1 and CDR2: SNHLY, FYNNEI. The CDR3 loop reads CASSDSQLETQYF. Here the CDR3 DNA reads TGTGCCAGCAGTGATAGCCAGTTGGAGACCCAGTACTTC. The full variable domain, its missing parts supplied by reference TRBV2 and TRBJ2-5, is EPEVTQTPSHQVTQMGQEVILRCVPISNHLYFYWYRQILGQKVEFLVSFYNNEISEKSEIFDDQFSVERPDGSNFTLKIRSTKLEDSAMYFCASSDSQLETQYFGPGTRLLVL.

This clonotype was observed many times. The rearrangement joins TRBV6-2 or TRBV6-3 to TRBJ2-7, with D perhaps TRBD1 (5 bases). There are 14 residues in the CDR3. Germline assignment: CDR1 MNHEY and CDR2 SVGEGT. V was pared by 2 bases and J by 4 bases, with 12 bases between. CDR3 amino acids: CASSYPTASYEQYF. The CDR3 DNA reads TGTGCCAGCAGTTACCCGACAGCCTCTTACGAGCAGTACTTC.

This clonotype appeared many times. The genes are TRBV5-1 and TRBJ2-7; TRBD2 agrees at 15 bases. The V gene end was trimmed by 8 bases and the J gene end by 0 bases; junction bases not matched to a gene: 3. The CDR3 is 15 residues long. The V gene's germline CDR1 is SGHRS and CDR2 YFSETQ. In DNA form, the CDR3 reads TGCGCCAGTATGGGACTAGCGGGAGGCTCCTACGAGCAGTACTTC. Amino acid sequence: CASMGLAGGSYEQYF. Filled out from reference TRBV5-1 and TRBJ2-7, the complete variable domain reads KAGVTQTPRYLIKTRGQQVTLSCSPISGHRSVSWYQQTPGQGLQFLFEYFSETQRNKGNFPGRFSGRQFSNSRSEMNVSTLELGDSALYLCASMGLAGGSYEQYFGPGTRLTVT.

The V call is TRBV25-1, the J call TRBJ2-2, with a weak D call TRBD2 (6 bases). V dropped 4 bases and J dropped 6 bases, with 18 bases sitting between them. There are 16 residues in the CDR3. CDR1 is MGHDK and CDR2 is SYGVNS in the germline V gene. The CDR3: CASSARVGGQAGELFF. In DNA form, the CDR3 reads TGTGCCAGCAGTGCTCGGGTCGGGGGTCAGGCCGGGGAGCTGTTTTTT.